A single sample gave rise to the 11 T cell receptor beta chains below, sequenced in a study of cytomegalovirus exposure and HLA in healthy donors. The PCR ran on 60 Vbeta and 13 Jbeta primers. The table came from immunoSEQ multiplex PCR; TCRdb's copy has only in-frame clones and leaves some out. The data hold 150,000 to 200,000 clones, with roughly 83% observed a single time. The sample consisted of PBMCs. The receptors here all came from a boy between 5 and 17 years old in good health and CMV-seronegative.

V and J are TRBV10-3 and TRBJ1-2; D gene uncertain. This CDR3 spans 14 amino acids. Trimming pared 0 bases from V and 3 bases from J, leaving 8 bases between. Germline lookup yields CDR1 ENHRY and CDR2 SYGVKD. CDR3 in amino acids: CAISESRRDYGYTF. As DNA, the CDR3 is TGTGCCATCAGTGAGTCAAGGAGAGACTATGGCTACACCTTC.

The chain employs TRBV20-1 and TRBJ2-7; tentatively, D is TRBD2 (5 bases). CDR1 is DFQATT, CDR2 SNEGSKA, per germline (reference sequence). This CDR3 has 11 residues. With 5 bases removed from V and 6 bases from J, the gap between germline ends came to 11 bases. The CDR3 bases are TGCAGTGCTGGACTGGGAATCGAGCAGTACTTC. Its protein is CSAGLGIEQYF.

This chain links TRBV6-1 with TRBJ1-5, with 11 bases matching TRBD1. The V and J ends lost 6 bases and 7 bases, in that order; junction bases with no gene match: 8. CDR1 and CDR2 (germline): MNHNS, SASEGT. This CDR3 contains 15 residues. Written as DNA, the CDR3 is TGTGCCAGCAGGCTCAGGGGACAGGGGGACCAGCCCCAGCATTTT. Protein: CASRLRGQGDQPQHF.

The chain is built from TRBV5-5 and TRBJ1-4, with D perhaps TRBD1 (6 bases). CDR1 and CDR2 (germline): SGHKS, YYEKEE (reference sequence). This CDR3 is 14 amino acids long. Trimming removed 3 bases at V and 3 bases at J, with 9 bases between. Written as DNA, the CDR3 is TGTGCCAGCAGCTGGGGGCCGGCTAATGAAAAACTGTTTTTT. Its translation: CASSWGPANEKLFF.

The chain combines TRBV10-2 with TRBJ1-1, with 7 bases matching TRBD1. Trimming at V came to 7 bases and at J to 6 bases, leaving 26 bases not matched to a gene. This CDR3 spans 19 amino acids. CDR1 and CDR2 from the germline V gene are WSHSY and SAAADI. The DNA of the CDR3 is TGCGCCAGCAAACCCGACAGGGTTCAACCAATACCCTATTTACCTGAAGCTTTCTTT. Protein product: CASKPDRVQPIPYLPEAFF.

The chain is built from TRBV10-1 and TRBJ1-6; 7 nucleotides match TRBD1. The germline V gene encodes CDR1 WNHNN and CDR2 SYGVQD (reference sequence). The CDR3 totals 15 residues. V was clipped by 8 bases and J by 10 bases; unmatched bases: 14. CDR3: CASQARTGLRSPLHF. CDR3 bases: TGCGCCAGCCAAGCGCGGACAGGTCTCCGGTCACCCCTCCACTTT.

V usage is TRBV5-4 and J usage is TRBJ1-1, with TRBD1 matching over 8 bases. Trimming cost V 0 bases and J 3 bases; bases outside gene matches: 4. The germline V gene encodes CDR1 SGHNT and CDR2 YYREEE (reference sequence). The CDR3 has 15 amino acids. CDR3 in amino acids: CASSLGQTGDTEAFF. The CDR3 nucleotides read TGTGCCAGCAGCTTGGGCCAGACAGGGGACACTGAAGCTTTCTTT.

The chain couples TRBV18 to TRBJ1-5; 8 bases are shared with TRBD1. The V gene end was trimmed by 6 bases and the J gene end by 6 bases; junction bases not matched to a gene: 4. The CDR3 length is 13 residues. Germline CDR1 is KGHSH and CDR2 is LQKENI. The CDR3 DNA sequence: TGTGCCAGCTCGGACAGGGAGAGTCAGCCCCAGCATTTT. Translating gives CASSDRESQPQHF.

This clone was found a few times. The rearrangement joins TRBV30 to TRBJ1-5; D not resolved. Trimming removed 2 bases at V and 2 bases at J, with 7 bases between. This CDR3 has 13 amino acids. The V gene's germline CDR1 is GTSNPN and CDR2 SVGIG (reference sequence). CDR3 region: CAWSFTRNQPQHF. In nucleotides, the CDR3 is TGTGCCTGGAGTTTTACTCGCAATCAGCCCCAGCATTTT.

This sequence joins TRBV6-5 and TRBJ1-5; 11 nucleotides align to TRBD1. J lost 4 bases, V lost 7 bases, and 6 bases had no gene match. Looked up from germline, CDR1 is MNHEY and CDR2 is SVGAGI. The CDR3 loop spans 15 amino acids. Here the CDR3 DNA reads TGTGCCAGCACAGCGGGGACAGGGGGTAATCAGCCCCAGCATTTT. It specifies CASTAGTGGNQPQHF.

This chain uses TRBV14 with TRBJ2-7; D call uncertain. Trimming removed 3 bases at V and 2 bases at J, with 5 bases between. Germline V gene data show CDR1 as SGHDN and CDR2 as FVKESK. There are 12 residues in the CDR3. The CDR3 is CASSQRPYEQYF. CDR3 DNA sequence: TGTGCCAGCAGCCAGCGGCCCTACGAGCAGTACTTC.